One sample yielded the 25 T cell receptor beta chains listed below, sequenced in a study of blood T cell repertoires in COVID-19. This table comes from immunoSEQ multiplex PCR, and its TCRdb copy is limited to in-frame clones, with some not included. Of around 230,000 clones listed, about 87% are singletons. Specimen: PBMCs or T cells enriched from blood (not recorded which). The receptors were gathered from a man aged 18 to 29 with acute COVID-19.

This rearrangement joins TRBV6-2 or TRBV6-3 to TRBJ2-1; 14 nucleotides line up with TRBD2. CDR3 length: 15 amino acids. Germline V gene sequence: CDR1 MNHEY, CDR2 SVGEGT. With V trimmed by 4 bases and J by 6 bases, 2 bases remained unmatched. For the CDR3, the DNA is TGTGCCAGCAGTTTCGGGACTAGCGGGAGCAATGAGCAGTTCTTC. Amino acids: CASSFGTSGSNEQFF.

The chain uses TRBV7-9 and TRBJ2-5, with D possibly matching TRBD2 (6 bases). Per germline, CDR1 SEHNR and CDR2 FQNEAQ (reference sequence). The CDR3 is made up of 14 amino acids. Trimming left V 1 base short and J 4 bases short, with 10 bases between. This chain's CDR3 is CASSLGGLTETQYF. The CDR3 nucleotides read TGTGCCAGCAGCTTAGGCGGACTAACAGAGACCCAGTACTTC.

The chain recombines TRBV4-3 with TRBJ2-7; D is unclear. This CDR3 region has 13 residues. With 0 bases removed from V and 7 bases from J, the gap between germline ends came to 10 bases. CDR1 is LGHNA and CDR2 is YSLEER in the germline V gene. The CDR3 bases are TGCGCCAGCAGCCAAGAGAGCTATCGGGAGCAGTACTTC. It codes for CASSQESYREQYF.

This clone was seen just once. V gene TRBV10-2 combines with J gene TRBJ1-5, with D uncertain. Germline loops: CDR1 WSHSY, CDR2 SAAADI. The CDR3 extends over 15 amino acids. V was cut by 3 bases and J by 0 bases, with 9 bases left in between. In DNA, the CDR3 is TGCGCCAGCAGTGAAACGGACTATAGCAATCAGCCCCAGCATTTT. It codes for CASSETDYSNQPQHF.

The chain joins TRBV29-1 to TRBJ2-2, with TRBD2 matching over 8 bases. The CDR3 spans 15 residues. CDR1 and CDR2 (germline): SQVTM, ANQGSEA. After removal of 6 bases from V and 0 bases from J, the junction contained 6 bases not matched to a gene. CDR3: CSVELAASNTGELFF. The CDR3 DNA reads as TGCAGCGTGGAACTAGCGGCCTCGAACACCGGGGAGCTGTTTTTT.

CDR3 loop: CASSPLGVRKTGGDTQYF. For the CDR3, the DNA is TGCGCCAGCAGCCCGCTAGGGGTTAGGAAGACGGGAGGGGATACGCAGTATTTT. V is TRBV4-1 and J is TRBJ2-3; 8 bases match TRBD2. Germline CDR1 reads MGHRA; CDR2 reads YSYEKL. V gave up 4 bases and J gave up 6 bases; unmatched junction bases: 18. The CDR3 runs to 18 residues.

This sequence joins TRBV7-2 and TRBJ2-3; D is perhaps TRBD2 (6 bases). Trimming cost V 5 bases and J 2 bases, with 17 bases left between them. CDR3 length: 16 amino acids. From germline, CDR1 is SGHTA and CDR2 FQGNSA. The CDR3 sequence: CASSLRGGANTDTQYF. CDR3 nucleotides: TGTGCCAGCAGCCTACGGGGCGGGGCGAACACAGATACGCAGTATTTT.

This chain uses TRBV7-3 with TRBJ2-3; tentative D call: TRBD1 (6 bases). CDR1 SGHTA and CDR2 FQGTGA come from the germline V gene. The CDR3 loop spans 14 amino acids. The V end lost 2 bases, the J end lost 1 base, and 7 bases lay between the germline ends. The CDR3 DNA reads TGTGCCAGCAGCTTAGCAGGGGGCACAGATACGCAGTATTTT. It codes for CASSLAGGTDTQYF. The full variable domain, in which reference TRBV7-3 and TRBJ2-3 provide the parts outside the CDR3, is GAGVSQTPSNKVTEKGKYVELRCDPISGHTALYWYRQSLGQGPEFLIYFQGTGAADDSGLPNDRFFAVRPEGSVSTLKIQRTERGDSAVYLCASSLAGGTDTQYFGPGTRLTVL.

The chain uses TRBV11-2 and TRBJ2-1, with 10 bases aligning to TRBD2. After removal of 0 bases from V and 7 bases from J, the junction contained 3 bases not matched to a gene. Germline V lookup: CDR1 SGHAT, CDR2 FQNNGV. The CDR3 consists of 15 residues. The CDR3 bases are TGTGCCAGCAGCTTAGATCCTAGCGGGAGAAATGAGCAGTTCTTC. It specifies CASSLDPSGRNEQFF.

Only a few counts were recorded for this clone. The chain recombines TRBV5-3 with TRBJ2-7; TRBD1 aligns across 8 bases. TRBV5-3 is annotated as an ORF whose role is uncertain. V trimming: 6 bases; J trimming: 4 bases; junction bases outside the gene matches: 9. The CDR3 spans 14 residues. The CDR3 DNA reads TGTGCCAGAAAGGTGGCGGGACAGGATTACGAGCAGTACTTC. Translated: CARKVAGQDYEQYF.

The CDR3 sequence is CASSGTGARGQPQHF. As DNA, the CDR3 is TGTGCCAGCAGCGGGACAGGGGCGCGAGGTCAGCCCCAGCATTTT. The chain links TRBV2 to TRBJ1-5, with TRBD1 matching 10 bases. Germline assignment: CDR1 SNHLY and CDR2 FYNNEI. V dropped 6 bases and J dropped 6; count of bases not matched to a gene: 8. CDR3 size: 15 residues. The variable domain in full, completed from reference TRBV2 and TRBJ1-5, reads EPEVTQTPSHQVTQMGQEVILRCVPISNHLYFYWYRQILGQKVEFLVSFYNNEISEKSEIFDDQFSVERPDGSNFTLKIRSTKLEDSAMYFCASSGTGARGQPQHFGDGTRLSIL.

The chain is built from TRBV28 and TRBJ2-3; 9 bases line up with TRBD1. CDR3 size: 15 residues. V trimming: 5 bases; J trimming: 5 bases; junction bases outside the gene matches: 8. Germline lookup yields CDR1 MDHEN and CDR2 SYDVKM. CDR3 nucleotides: TGTGCCAGCAGTGTCGACAGGGGGATGGAAGATACGCAGTATTTT. This translates into CASSVDRGMEDTQYF.

To note about this clone: Its ends do not fully match the called genes, so a read error is possible. V usage is TRBV18 and J usage is TRBJ2-3; 7 positions agree with TRBD1. The germline CDR1 and CDR2 sequences are KGHSH and LQKENI. The CDR3 is 14 residues long. The CDR3: CATSEGQRTDTQYF. Written as DNA, the CDR3 is TGTGCCACCTCAGAGGGACAGCGCACAGATACGCAGTATTTT.

This clone appeared once. J is TRBJ2-2 and V is TRBV9; 9 bases line up with TRBD1. The trim removed 1 base at V and 7 bases at J, leaving 8 bases unmatched. The CDR3 is 16 amino acids. Germline V gene sequence: CDR1 SGDLS, CDR2 YYNGEE. CDR3: CASSVKGTGSVGELFF. The DNA for the CDR3 is TGTGCCAGCAGCGTAAAGGGGACAGGGTCGGTCGGGGAGCTGTTTTTT.

The chain carries TRBV29-1 and TRBJ1-1; perhaps TRBD1 as D (5 bases). Deletions cut 7 bases from V and 0 bases from J, with 12 bases between. There are 13 residues in the CDR3. The germline V gene has CDR1 SQVTM and CDR2 ANQGSEA. CDR3 DNA sequence: TGCAGCGCGTACAGGAGCATGAACACTGAAGCTTTCTTT. This sequence encodes CSAYRSMNTEAFF.

The chain links TRBV5-1 to TRBJ2-1, with D perhaps matching TRBD2 (5 bases). CDR3 length: 16 residues. The V end lost 4 bases, the J end lost 4 bases, and 18 bases lay between the germline ends. CDR1 and CDR2 from the germline V gene are SGHRS and YFSETQ. CDR3 protein: CASSPSEWESYNEQFF. CDR3 nucleotides: TGCGCCAGCAGCCCCTCGGAGTGGGAGTCGTACAATGAGCAGTTCTTC. The full variable domain, in which reference TRBV5-1 and TRBJ2-1 provide the parts outside the CDR3, is KAGVTQTPRYLIKTRGQQVTLSCSPISGHRSVSWYQQTPGQGLQFLFEYFSETQRNKGNFPGRFSGRQFSNSRSEMNVSTLELGDSALYLCASSPSEWESYNEQFFGPGTRLTVL.

The chain joins TRBV19 to TRBJ2-5, with 8 positions matching TRBD2. The CDR3 has 14 residues. V shed 5 bases and J 4 bases; nucleotides not matched to a gene: 6. Germline V lookup: CDR1 LNHDA, CDR2 SQIVND (reference sequence). The CDR3 region has the DNA TGTGCCAGTAGTCAAGCGGGAGTGAGAGAGACCCAGTACTTC. This encodes CASSQAGVRETQYF.

This chain links TRBV27 with TRBJ1-2; 10 bases are shared with TRBD1. V trimming: 4 bases; J trimming: 4 bases; junction bases outside the gene matches: 6. The CDR3 spans 15 residues. Per the germline V gene, CDR1 is MNHEY and CDR2 is SMNVEV (reference sequence). CDR3 DNA: TGTGCCAGCAGTTCATCGGGACAGGGGACCTATGGCTACACCTTC. Protein product: CASSSSGQGTYGYTF.

This clone was recorded once. The CDR3 is CASGLYPTDTQYF. As DNA, the CDR3 is TGTGCCAGCGGCCTGTACCCCACAGATACGCAGTATTTT. This chain links TRBV12-3 or TRBV12-4 with TRBJ2-3; D ambiguous. V dropped 8 bases and J dropped 2 bases, with 11 bases sitting between them. The CDR3 is 13 amino acids.

Comments on this clone: A read error may produce the germline difference seen at one junction end. The chain couples TRBV19 to TRBJ2-7, with a tentative D call TRBD2 (7 bases). The V gene's germline CDR1 is LNHDA and CDR2 SQIVND (reference sequence). The CDR3 length is 14 residues. The CDR3 here is CASSAGARAYEQCF. The CDR3 DNA sequence: TGTGCCAGTTCGGCGGGGGCGCGCGCCTACGAGCAGTGCTTC. The variable domain in full, completed from reference TRBV19 and TRBJ2-7, reads DGGITQSPKYLFRKEGQNVTLSCEQNLNHDAMYWYRQDPGQGLRLIYYSQIVNDFQKGDIAEGYSVSREKKESFPLTVTSAQKNPTAFYLCASSAGARAYEQCFGPGTRLTVT.

J is TRBJ2-7 and V is TRBV5-1; D perhaps matches TRBD1 (6 bases). Looked up from germline, CDR1 is SGHRS and CDR2 is YFSETQ. The V end lost 4 bases, the J end lost 2 bases, and 10 bases lay between the germline ends. This CDR3 contains 13 residues. The CDR3 spells CASSPGQTYEQYF. Here the CDR3 DNA reads TGCGCCAGCAGCCCAGGACAGACCTACGAGCAGTACTTC.

The rearrangement uses TRBV7-9 and TRBJ2-1, with TRBD2 matching over 14 bases. The ends lost 5 bases at V and 5 bases at J; junction bases unmatched: 14. Germline V gene lookup returns CDR1 SEHNR and CDR2 FQNEAQ (reference sequence). This CDR3 is built from 19 residues. This chain's CDR3 is CASSPTGSGTSGRNNEQFF. The CDR3 region has the DNA TGTGCCAGCAGCCCAACAGGGTCCGGGACTAGCGGGAGAAACAATGAGCAGTTCTTC.

The rearrangement joins TRBV29-1 to TRBJ1-1; possible D gene TRBD1, 6 bases. From germline, CDR1 is SQVTM and CDR2 ANQGSEA. This CDR3 contains 11 residues. The germline V and J ends were trimmed by 7 bases and 11 bases, with 17 bases remaining between them. CDR3 DNA sequence: TGCAGCGCCCGCCGGGACACCGTCGCTTTCTTT. Its protein product is CSARRDTVAFF.

V usage is TRBV6-2 or TRBV6-3 and J usage is TRBJ2-2, with D possibly being TRBD1 (5 bases). Germline V gene lookup returns CDR1 MNHEY and CDR2 SVGEGT. The CDR3 contains 16 residues. The V gene lost 0 bases and the J gene lost 5 bases, with 13 bases spanning the gap. The CDR3 DNA is TGTGCCAGCAGTTACTCCCCAGGGCGCTATACCGGGGAGCTGTTTTTT. Translated, it gives CASSYSPGRYTGELFF.

The chain links TRBV4-1 to TRBJ2-7; perhaps TRBD1 as D (5 bases). V dropped 1 base and J dropped 2 bases, with 9 bases sitting between them. This CDR3 region has 14 residues. CDR1 is MGHRA, CDR2 YSYEKL, per germline. Here the CDR3 reads CASSQAGSAYEQYF. CDR3 coding DNA: TGCGCCAGCAGCCAAGCAGGGTCCGCCTACGAGCAGTACTTC.